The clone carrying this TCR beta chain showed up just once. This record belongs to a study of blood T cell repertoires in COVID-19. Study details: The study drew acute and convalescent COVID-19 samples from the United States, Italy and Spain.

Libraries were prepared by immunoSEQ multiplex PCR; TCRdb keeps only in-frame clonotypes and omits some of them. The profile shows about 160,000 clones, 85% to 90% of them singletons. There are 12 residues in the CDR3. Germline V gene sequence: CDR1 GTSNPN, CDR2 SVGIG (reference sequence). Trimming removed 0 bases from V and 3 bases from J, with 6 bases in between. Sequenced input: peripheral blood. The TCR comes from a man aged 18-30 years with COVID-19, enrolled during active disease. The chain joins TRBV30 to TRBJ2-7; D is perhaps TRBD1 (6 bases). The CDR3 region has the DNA TGTGCCTGGAGTGTACAGGGCTACGAGCAGTACTTC. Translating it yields CAWSVQGYEQYF.